Included here is one T cell receptor beta chain sequence, with context. Its specificity is not known. The data were taken from a study of cytomegalovirus exposure and HLA in healthy donors. Study observations and caveats: Most CMV-associated TCR beta chains appeared HLA-restricted in a later analysis. The presence/absence work took it that sequencing depth was about the same across donors.

60 Vbeta and 13 Jbeta primers were used in PCR. Using immunoSEQ multiplex PCR, the repertoire was profiled, and TCRdb retains in-frame clones only, with some absent. The data show 150,000 to 200,000 clones, roughly 80% seen once. The CDR3 extends over 15 amino acids. Trimming cost V 8 bases and J 4 bases; bases outside gene matches: 7. The germline V gene encodes CDR1 MGHDK and CDR2 SYGVNS. V gene TRBV25-1 combines with J gene TRBJ2-2; 10 bases are a match to TRBD2. The sequence derives from a male donor in good health and CMV-seronegative. The sequenced sample was PBMCs. The CDR3 is CASGRTSGPTGELFF. In DNA, the CDR3 is TGTGCCAGCGGGAGGACTAGCGGACCCACCGGGGAGCTGTTTTTT.